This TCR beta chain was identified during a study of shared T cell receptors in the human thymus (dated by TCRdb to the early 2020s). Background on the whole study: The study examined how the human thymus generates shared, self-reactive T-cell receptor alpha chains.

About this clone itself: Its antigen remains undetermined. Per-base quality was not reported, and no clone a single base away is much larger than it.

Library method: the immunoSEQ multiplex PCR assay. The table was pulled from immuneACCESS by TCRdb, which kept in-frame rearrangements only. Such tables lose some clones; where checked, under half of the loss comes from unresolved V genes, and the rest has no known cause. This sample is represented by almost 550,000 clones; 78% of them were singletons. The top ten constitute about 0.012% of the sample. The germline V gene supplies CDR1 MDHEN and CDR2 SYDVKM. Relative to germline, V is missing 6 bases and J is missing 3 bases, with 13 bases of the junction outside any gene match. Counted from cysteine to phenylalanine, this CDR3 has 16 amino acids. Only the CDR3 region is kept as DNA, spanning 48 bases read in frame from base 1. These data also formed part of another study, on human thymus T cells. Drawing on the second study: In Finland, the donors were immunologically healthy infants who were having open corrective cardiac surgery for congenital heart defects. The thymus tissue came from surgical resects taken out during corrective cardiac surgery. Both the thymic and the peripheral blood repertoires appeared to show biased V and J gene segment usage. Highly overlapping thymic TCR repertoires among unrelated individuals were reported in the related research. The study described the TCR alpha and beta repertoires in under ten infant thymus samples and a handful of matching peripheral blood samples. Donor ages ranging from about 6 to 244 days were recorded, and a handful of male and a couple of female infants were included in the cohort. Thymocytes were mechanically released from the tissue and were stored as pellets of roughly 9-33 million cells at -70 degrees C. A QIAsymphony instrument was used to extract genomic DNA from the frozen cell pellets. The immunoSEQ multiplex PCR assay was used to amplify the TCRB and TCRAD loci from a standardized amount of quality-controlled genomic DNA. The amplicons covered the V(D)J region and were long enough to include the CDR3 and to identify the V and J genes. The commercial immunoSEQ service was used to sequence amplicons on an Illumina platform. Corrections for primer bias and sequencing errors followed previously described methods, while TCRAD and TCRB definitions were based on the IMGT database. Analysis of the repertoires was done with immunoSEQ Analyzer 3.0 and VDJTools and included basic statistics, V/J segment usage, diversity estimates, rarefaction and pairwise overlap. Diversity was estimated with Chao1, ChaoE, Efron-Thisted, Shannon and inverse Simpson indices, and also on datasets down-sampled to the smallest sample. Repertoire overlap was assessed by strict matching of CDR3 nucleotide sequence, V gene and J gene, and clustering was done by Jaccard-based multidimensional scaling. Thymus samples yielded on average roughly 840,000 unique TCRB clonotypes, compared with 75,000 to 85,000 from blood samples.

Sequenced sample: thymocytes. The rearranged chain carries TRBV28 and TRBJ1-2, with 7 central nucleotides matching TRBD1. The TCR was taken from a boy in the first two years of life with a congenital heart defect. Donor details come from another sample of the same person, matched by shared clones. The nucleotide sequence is TGTGCCAGCAGCCGCTACCTTCGGGACAGCGACTATGGCTACACCTTC. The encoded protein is CASSRYLRDSDYGYTF.